The 16 T cell receptor beta chains reported below all come from one sample, sequenced in a study of T-cell reconstitution after alpha-beta-depleted transplantation in children (dated by TCRdb to 2016 to 2017). The treatment or condition label, as the study defines it: allogeneic hematopoietic cell transplantation with graft depleted of TCRalphabeta T cells and CD19 B cells. Library method: PCR. The instrument given in TCRdb is Illumina HiSeq 2500. TCR libraries were prepared with molecular barcoding, using unique molecular identifiers to normalize TCRbeta repertoire quantification. TCRdb cleaned the public reads at Q25 with fastp, built clones with MiXCR and kept in-frame beta chains. One record per CDR3 amino acid sequence lists the most common genes and DNA. The sample has 150,000 to 250,000 distinct CDR3 sequences on record, approximately 6% of them singletons. The ten biggest clones cover under 6% of the sample.

The material was PBMCs, obtained before TCRalphabeta/CD19-depleted stem cell transplant. The receptors originated from a girl under three years old with combined immunodeficiency, due to receive a stem cell transplant.

This clonotype was seen ten or more times. The gene calls are TRBV7-9 and TRBJ1-4; maybe TRBD1 (5 bases). Germline V gene data show CDR1 as SEHNR and CDR2 as FQNEAQ (reference sequence). This CDR3 is 16 amino acids long. Trimming shortened V by 2 bases and J by 3 bases, and 13 bases separated the two germline ends. The CDR3 reads CASSLTTLGPNEKLFF. The CDR3 coding sequence is TGTGCCAGCAGCTTAACTACGTTGGGGCCTAATGAAAAACTGTTTTTT. The full variable domain, its missing parts supplied by reference TRBV7-9 and TRBJ1-4, is DTGVSQNPRHKITKRGQNVTFRCDPISEHNRLYWYRQTLGQGPEFLTYFQNEAQLEKSRLLSDRFSAERPKGSFSTLEIQRTEQGDSAMYLCASSLTTLGPNEKLFFGSGTQLSVL.

At least ten counts were recorded for this clonotype. The chain has TRBV20-1 and TRBJ2-7, with D uncertain. V gave up 3 bases and J gave up 3 bases, with 15 bases separating them. Germline CDR1 and CDR2: DFQATT and SNEGSKA (reference sequence). This CDR3 has 14 amino acids. The CDR3 sequence: CSARAENEIYEQYF. The CDR3 bases are TGCAGTGCTAGGGCAGAAAATGAGATCTACGAGCAGTACTTC.

This clonotype has ten or more counts. V and J are TRBV5-1 and TRBJ1-4; no definite D call. Trimming removed 1 base at V and 3 bases at J, with 13 bases between. Germline V lookup: CDR1 SGHRS, CDR2 YFSETQ. The CDR3 spans 16 residues. The CDR3 sequence is CASSLRPMNSNEKLFF. The CDR3 DNA follows: TGCGCCAGCAGCTTGAGGCCTATGAATTCTAATGAAAAACTGTTTTTT.

This clonotype was counted many times. This rearrangement joins TRBV6-2 or TRBV6-3 to TRBJ2-1; no firm D call. V dropped 7 bases and J dropped 3 bases, with 10 bases sitting between them. CDR3 length equals 13 residues. Germline V gene data show CDR1 as MNHEY and CDR2 as SVGEGT. The CDR3 region is CASKDPYYNEQFF. For the CDR3, the DNA is TGTGCCAGCAAAGATCCCTACTACAATGAGCAGTTCTTC.

In this sample, this clonotype turned up a few times. J is TRBJ1-5 and V is TRBV18; maybe TRBD1 (6 bases). This CDR3 has 14 residues. V lost 5 bases and J 9 bases, leaving 17 bases between the germline ends. Germline CDR1 reads KGHSH; CDR2 reads LQKENI. CDR3 residues: CASSKTGSDGPQHF. The CDR3 nucleotides read TGTGCCAGCTCAAAGACAGGCTCCGACGGGCCCCAGCATTTT.

This clonotype was detected ten times or more. Here the CDR3 DNA reads TGCAGCGTTGCCTCGGCGGAAAATGAGCAGTTCTTC. It yields the protein CSVASAENEQFF. The V call is TRBV29-1, the J call TRBJ2-1; D gene ambiguous. Germline assignment: CDR1 SQVTM and CDR2 ANQGSEA. V lost 4 bases to trimming and J lost 7 bases, with 11 bases between them. CDR3 length equals 12 residues.

In this sample, this clonotype turned up many times. This rearrangement joins TRBV29-1 to TRBJ1-5; TRBD1 aligns across 8 bases. CDR1 is SQVTM and CDR2 is ANQGSEA in the germline V gene. This CDR3 comprises 13 residues. V dropped 7 bases and J dropped 8; count of bases not matched to a gene: 10. CDR3: CSAATGVSEPQHF. In nucleotides, the CDR3 is TGCAGCGCCGCGACAGGGGTAAGTGAGCCCCAGCATTTT.

Regarding this clonotype: A much larger clone lies one base from this, so it may be a read error. The V gene is TRBV3-1, the J gene TRBJ2-2; 12 positions match TRBD2. CDR3 size: 15 residues. The germline gives CDR1 LGHDT, CDR2 YNNKEL (reference sequence). The CDR3 sequence: CSSSRTSGKVGELFF. CDR3 DNA sequence: TGTTCCAGCAGCCGGACTAGCGGGAAGGTCGGGGAGCTGTTTTTT. The whole variable domain, filled in from reference TRBV3-1 and TRBJ2-2, reads DTAVSQTPKYLVTQMGNDKSIKCEQNLGHDTMYWYKQDSKKFLKIMFSYNNKELIINETVPNRFSPKSPDKAHLNLHINSLELGDSAVYFCSSSRTSGKVGELFFGEGSRLTVL.

This clonotype showed up many times. The rearrangement uses TRBV28 and TRBJ2-3; 11 nucleotides align to TRBD2. The CDR3 covers 16 residues. The V and J ends lost 6 bases and 5 bases, in that order; junction bases with no gene match: 10. Germline lookup yields CDR1 MDHEN and CDR2 SYDVKM. Here the CDR3 DNA reads TGTGCCAGCAGCCGTGGACTAGCGGGTCTCCAAGATACGCAGTATTTT. Translated: CASSRGLAGLQDTQYF.

This rearrangement joins TRBV5-5 to TRBJ2-2; D call uncertain. V was trimmed by 2 bases and J by 4 bases, leaving 15 bases between them. The CDR3 sequence is 16 residues long. CDR1 SGHKS and CDR2 YYEKEE come from the germline V gene (reference sequence). CDR3: CASSFGSELITGELFF. The CDR3 DNA is TGTGCCAGCAGCTTCGGATCTGAATTAATCACCGGGGAGCTGTTTTTT.

This clonotype was counted many times. The V call is TRBV5-6, the J call TRBJ2-7; D gene uncertain. Per germline, CDR1 SGHDT and CDR2 YYEEEE. V was trimmed by 1 base and J by 1 base, leaving 6 bases between them. The CDR3 runs 13 residues. CDR3 sequence (DNA): TGTGCCAGCAGCTTGCGGATGTCCTACGAGCAGTACTTC. It is translated as CASSLRMSYEQYF.

This clonotype showed up just a few times. V and J are TRBV5-6 and TRBJ2-7, with TRBD2 matching over 13 bases. This CDR3 region has 16 residues. CDR1 and CDR2 from the germline V gene are SGHDT and YYEEEE. V dropped 4 bases and J dropped 0; count of bases not matched to a gene: 4. The CDR3 nucleotides read TGTGCCAGCAGCCGTGGACTAGCGGGAGCCTCCTACGAGCAGTACTTC. This codes for CASSRGLAGASYEQYF.

This clonotype showed up many times. This rearrangement joins TRBV7-2 to TRBJ2-1; 10 nucleotides match TRBD2. CDR1 and CDR2 from the germline V gene are SGHTA and FQGNSA. This CDR3 contains 16 residues. Germline trimming cut 2 bases from V and 9 bases from J; bases unmatched to any gene: 10. The DNA of the CDR3 is TGTGCCAGCAGCTTAAGTGGCCTAGCGGGAGAGGGTGAGCAGTTCTTC. As protein: CASSLSGLAGEGEQFF.

This clonotype was found many times. The chain uses TRBV7-8 and TRBJ1-1; D remains unclear. CDR1 is SGHVS and CDR2 is FQNEAQ in the germline V gene. V was pared by 1 base and J by 1 base, with 13 bases between. This CDR3 region has 16 residues. Here the CDR3 DNA reads TGTGCCAGCAGCTTAGACGTTTTACCCCCGAACACTGAAGCTTTCTTT. It specifies CASSLDVLPPNTEAFF.

This clonotype was seen ten or more times. The chain joins TRBV20-1 to TRBJ1-1, with D uncertain. Per the germline V gene, CDR1 is DFQATT and CDR2 is SNEGSKA (reference sequence). V was shortened by 6 bases and J by 1 base, with 12 bases between the two germline ends. The CDR3 is 13 residues long. The CDR3 reads CSAPGSQNTEAFF. CDR3 nucleotides: TGCAGTGCCCCGGGCAGTCAGAACACTGAAGCTTTCTTT.

This clonotype was counted at least ten times. This chain connects TRBV6-4 to TRBJ2-5; 12 nucleotides agree with TRBD1. The CDR3 is 21 residues long. Looked up from germline, CDR1 is MRHNA and CDR2 is SNTAGT. V was clipped by 5 bases and J by 4 bases; unmatched bases: 23. The CDR3 DNA sequence: TGTGCCAGCAGTCCCAATGTTCCCACCATTCCGGGACAGGGGGCGGGAGAGACCCAGTACTTC. Translation: CASSPNVPTIPGQGAGETQYF.